A selection of T cell receptor beta chains follows, all from one sample in a study of a mutant IDH1 vaccine in newly diagnosed glioma. Which antigens these TCRs recognize remains unknown. Assay used: immunoSEQ multiplex PCR; TCRdb lists only in-frame clones, some missing. The repertoire holds about 56,000 clones, 83% seen once, with more than 3% in the top ten. The material was PBMCs, obtained from a glioma patient whose treatment included an IDH1 peptide vaccine. The source of these receptors is a woman in her fifties or sixties with glioma. Each CDR3 is given with its conserved first and last residue. D genes are given only for firm matches. Clone size is not always given. Where it is, it says once, few, many or a class for expanded clones.

j_call,d_call,v_call,clone_size,cdr3_aa,cdr3_nt
TRBJ2-7,NA,TRBV5-1,NA,CASSLDGQILAYEQYF,TGCGCCAGCAGCTTGGATGGACAAATTTTAGCCTACGAGCAGTACTTC
TRBJ1-2,NA,TRBV4-1,NA,CASSQDQGGYGYTF,TGCGCCAGCAGCCAAGATCAGGGTGGCTATGGCTACACCTTC
TRBJ2-7,NA,TRBV5-1,NA,CASATGTLITYEQYF,TGCGCCAGCGCGACAGGGACTCTAATTACCTACGAGCAGTACTTC
TRBJ2-7,TRBD1,TRBV5-4,NA,CASSTRDRGWWHF,TGTGCCAGCAGCACCCGGGACAGGGGGTGGTGGCACTTC
TRBJ1-2,NA,TRBV6-6,NA,CASSAGAGYGYTF,TGTGCCAGCAGTGCAGGGGCCGGCTATGGCTACACCTTC
TRBJ1-2,NA,TRBV18,NA,CASSPDGSNGYTF,TGTGCCAGCTCACCCGACGGAAGCAATGGTTACACCTTC
TRBJ1-2,NA,TRBV4-2,NA,CASSQDEAQGRFYGYTF,TGTGCCAGCAGCCAAGATGAAGCACAGGGCCGTTTCTATGGCTACACCTTC
TRBJ2-3,TRBD1,TRBV5-4,NA,CASSLSGQGADTQYF,TGTGCCAGCAGCTTGAGTGGACAGGGGGCGGATACGCAGTATTTT
TRBJ2-7,NA,TRBV7-8,once,CASSFPVGIRGGEQYF,TGTGCCAGCAGCTTCCCAGTTGGCATTAGGGGGGGGGAGCAGTACTTC
TRBJ2-2,NA,TRBV5-1,NA,CASSLFGANTGELFF,TGCGCCAGCAGCTTATTCGGAGCGAACACCGGGGAGCTGTTTTTT
TRBJ1-1,NA,TRBV29-1,NA,CSVEDRGGREAFF,TGCAGCGTTGAAGATCGAGGGGGGCGTGAAGCTTTCTTT
TRBJ2-3,TRBD1,TRBV30,NA,CAWSVLDRGTDTQYF,TGTGCCTGGAGTGTACTGGACAGGGGGACAGATACGCAGTATTTT
TRBJ2-7,TRBD1,TRBV5-8,NA,CASSLETGGSYEQYF,TGTGCCAGCAGCTTGGAGACAGGGGGCTCCTACGAGCAGTACTTC
TRBJ1-5,NA,TRBV19,NA,CASSSADNQPQHF,TGTGCCAGTAGTTCGGCAGACAATCAGCCCCAGCATTTT
TRBJ1-1,TRBD1,TRBV7-9,once,CASSHDNPGTENTEAFF,TGTGCCAGCAGCCACGATAATCCCGGGACAGAGAACACTGAAGCTTTCTTT
TRBJ2-3,NA,TRBV6-4,NA,CASSRLETDTQYF,TGTGCCAGCAGTCGACTCGAGACGGATACGCAGTATTTT
TRBJ1-6,NA,TRBV6-5,NA,CASSLNRGRLNSPLHF,TGTGCCAGCAGTTTAAATCGGGGCCGCCTTAATTCACCCCTCCACTTT
TRBJ2-7,TRBD2,TRBV27,NA,CASSLNGGVSYEQYF,TGTGCCAGCAGTTTAAACGGGGGGGTCTCCTACGAGCAGTACTTC
TRBJ2-3,NA,TRBV5-1,NA,CASSSGVGTDTQYF,TGCGCCAGCAGCTCGGGGGTAGGGACAGATACGCAGTATTTT
TRBJ1-2,TRBD1,TRBV4-3,NA,CASSQGTGNYGYTF,TGCGCCAGCAGCCAGGGGACAGGAAACTATGGCTACACCTTC
TRBJ2-7,NA,TRBV19,NA,CASSIRGSTYEQYF,TGTGCCAGTAGTATAAGGGGCAGCACCTACGAGCAGTACTTC
TRBJ1-2,TRBD1,TRBV11-2,NA,CASSPTRGLYGYTF,TGTGCCAGCAGCCCTACGAGGGGGCTCTATGGCTACACCTTC
TRBJ2-7,TRBD1,TRBV6-1,once,CASRIIQGADEQYF,TGTGCCAGCAGGATCATACAGGGGGCAGACGAGCAGTACTTC
TRBJ2-7,TRBD1,TRBV15,few,CATSRVTGGPGYEQYF,TGTGCCACCAGCAGAGTCACAGGGGGGCCTGGGTACGAGCAGTACTTC
TRBJ2-7,NA,TRBV5-1,NA,CASSLMGSSYEQYF,TGCGCCAGCAGCTTGATGGGGAGCTCCTACGAGCAGTACTTC
TRBJ1-2,NA,TRBV5-4,NA,CASSAGGQDYGYTF,TGTGCCAGCAGCGCGGGGGGGCAGGACTATGGCTACACCTTC
TRBJ2-5,TRBD2,TRBV7-6,NA,CASSGGGLAGRETQYF,TGTGCCAGCAGTGGAGGGGGACTAGCGGGGAGGGAGACCCAGTACTTC
TRBJ1-3,NA,TRBV7-2,NA,CASSYDGLGNTIYF,TGTGCCAGCAGCTATGACGGGCTTGGAAACACCATATATTTT
TRBJ1-6,NA,TRBV7-9,NA,CASRGVEGQYNSPLHF,TGTGCCAGCAGGGGAGTGGAGGGGCAATATAATTCACCCCTCCACTTT
TRBJ1-3,TRBD1,TRBV5-1,NA,CASSLRQGFGNTIYF,TGCGCCAGCAGCTTGAGACAGGGATTTGGAAACACCATATATTTT
TRBJ2-3,NA,TRBV30,NA,CAWSLGIGDTQYF,TGTGCCTGGTCGCTTGGAATTGGAGATACGCAGTATTTT
TRBJ1-1,NA,TRBV19,NA,CASSIDGGSEAFF,TGTGCCAGTAGTATAGATGGGGGCTCTGAAGCTTTCTTT
TRBJ1-1,NA,TRBV27,NA,CASNPIGRGSTEAFF,TGTGCCAGCAATCCCATAGGTAGGGGAAGCACTGAAGCTTTCTTT
TRBJ2-7,TRBD1,TRBV10-1,NA,CASSEPGTGLHEQYF,TGCGCCAGCAGTGAGCCCGGGACAGGGTTACACGAGCAGTACTTC
TRBJ1-1,NA,TRBV27,few,CASRQYTEAFF,TGTGCCAGCAGGCAATACACTGAAGCTTTCTTT